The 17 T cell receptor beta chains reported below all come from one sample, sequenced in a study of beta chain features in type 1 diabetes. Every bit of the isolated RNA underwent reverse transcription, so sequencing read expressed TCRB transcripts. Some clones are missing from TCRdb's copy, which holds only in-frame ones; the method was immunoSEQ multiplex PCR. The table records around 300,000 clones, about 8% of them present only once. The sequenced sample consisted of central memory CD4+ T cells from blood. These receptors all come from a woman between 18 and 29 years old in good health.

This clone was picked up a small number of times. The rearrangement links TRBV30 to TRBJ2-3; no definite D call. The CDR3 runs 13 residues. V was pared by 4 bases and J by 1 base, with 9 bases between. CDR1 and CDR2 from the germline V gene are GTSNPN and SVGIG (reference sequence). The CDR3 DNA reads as TGTGCCTGGACCGAATGGGGCACAGATACGCAGTATTTT. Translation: CAWTEWGTDTQYF.

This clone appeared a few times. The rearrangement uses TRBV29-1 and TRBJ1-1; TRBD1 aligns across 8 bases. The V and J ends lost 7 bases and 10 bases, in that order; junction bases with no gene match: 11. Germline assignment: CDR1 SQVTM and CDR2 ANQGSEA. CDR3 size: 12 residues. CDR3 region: CSAISGTGGAFF. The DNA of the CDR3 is TGCAGCGCTATTTCCGGGACAGGCGGAGCTTTCTTT.

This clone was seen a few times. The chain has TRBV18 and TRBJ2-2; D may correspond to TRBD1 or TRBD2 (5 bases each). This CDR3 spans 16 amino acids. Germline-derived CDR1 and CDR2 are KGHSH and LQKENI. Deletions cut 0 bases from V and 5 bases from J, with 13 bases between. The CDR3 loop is CASSPPFGTGTGELFF. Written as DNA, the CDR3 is TGTGCCAGCTCACCACCGTTCGGGACGGGAACCGGGGAGCTGTTTTTT.

This chain's CDR3 is CATSPTGQSGVSEQFF. In DNA form, the CDR3 reads TGTGCCACCAGCCCGACGGGACAGAGTGGTGTTAGTGAGCAGTTCTTC. The V call is TRBV15, the J call TRBJ2-1; 7 bases align to TRBD1. Germline assignment: CDR1 LNHNV and CDR2 YYDKDF (reference sequence). The junction had 16 bases not matched to a gene; V was cut back by 5 bases and J by 9 bases. There are 16 residues in the CDR3.

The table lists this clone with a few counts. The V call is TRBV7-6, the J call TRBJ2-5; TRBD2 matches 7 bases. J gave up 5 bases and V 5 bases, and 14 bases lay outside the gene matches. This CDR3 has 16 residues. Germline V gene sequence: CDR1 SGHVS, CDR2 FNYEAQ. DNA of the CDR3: TGTGCCAGCAGCCCGGGACTACAGGCGGCCGAGGAGACCCAGTACTTC. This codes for CASSPGLQAAEETQYF.

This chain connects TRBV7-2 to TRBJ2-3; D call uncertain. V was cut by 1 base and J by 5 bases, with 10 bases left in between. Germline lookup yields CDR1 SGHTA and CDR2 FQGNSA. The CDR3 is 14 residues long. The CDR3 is CASSLESTGDTQYF. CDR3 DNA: TGTGCCAGCAGCTTAGAGTCTACGGGAGATACGCAGTATTTT.

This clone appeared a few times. The DNA of the CDR3 is TGTGCCACCAGCAGGCAGGGGGGCTCACGTACTGAAGCTTTCTTT. Amino acids: CATSRQGGSRTEAFF. The rearrangement uses TRBV15 and TRBJ1-1; 7 bases align to TRBD1. In germline, CDR1 is LNHNV, CDR2 YYDKDF (reference sequence). V was pared by 3 bases and J by 5 bases, with 9 bases of the junction left unmatched. CDR3 length: 15 residues.

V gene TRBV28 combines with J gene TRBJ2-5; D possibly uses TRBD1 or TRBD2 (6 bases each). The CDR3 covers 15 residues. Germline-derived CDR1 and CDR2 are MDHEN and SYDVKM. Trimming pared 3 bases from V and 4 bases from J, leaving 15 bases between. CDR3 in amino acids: CASSFKGGWSETQYF. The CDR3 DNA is TGTGCCAGCAGTTTCAAGGGGGGATGGTCAGAGACCCAGTACTTC.

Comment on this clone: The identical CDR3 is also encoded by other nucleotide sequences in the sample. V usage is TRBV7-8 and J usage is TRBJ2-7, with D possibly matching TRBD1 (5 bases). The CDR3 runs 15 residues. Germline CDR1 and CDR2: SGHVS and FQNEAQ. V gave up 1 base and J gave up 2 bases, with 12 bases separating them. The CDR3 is CASSLVQGRTYEQYF. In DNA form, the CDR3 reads TGTGCCAGCAGCTTAGTGCAGGGTAGGACCTACGAGCAGTACTTC.

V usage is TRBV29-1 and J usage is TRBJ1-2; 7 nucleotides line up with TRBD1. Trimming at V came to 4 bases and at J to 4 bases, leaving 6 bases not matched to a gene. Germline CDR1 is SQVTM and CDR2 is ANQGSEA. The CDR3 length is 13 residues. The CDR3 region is CSVALRDSYGYTF. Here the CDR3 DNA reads TGCAGCGTTGCCTTAAGGGACAGCTATGGCTACACCTTC.

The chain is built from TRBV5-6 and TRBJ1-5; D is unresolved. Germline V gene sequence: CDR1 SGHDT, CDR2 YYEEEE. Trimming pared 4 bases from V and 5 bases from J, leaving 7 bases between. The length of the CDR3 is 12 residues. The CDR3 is CASSEGHQPQHF. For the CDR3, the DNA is TGTGCCAGCAGCGAAGGACATCAGCCCCAGCATTTT.

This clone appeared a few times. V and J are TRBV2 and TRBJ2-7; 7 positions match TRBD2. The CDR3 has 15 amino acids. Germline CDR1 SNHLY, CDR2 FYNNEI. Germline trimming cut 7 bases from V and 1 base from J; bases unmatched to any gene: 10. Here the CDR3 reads CASTLRLANSYEQYF. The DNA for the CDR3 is TGTGCCAGCACCCTCCGACTAGCAAATTCCTACGAGCAGTACTTC.

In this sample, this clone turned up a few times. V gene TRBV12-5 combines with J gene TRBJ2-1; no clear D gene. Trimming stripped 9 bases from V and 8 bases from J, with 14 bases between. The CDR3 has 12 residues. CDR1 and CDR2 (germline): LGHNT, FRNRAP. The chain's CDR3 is CASGSKRDEQFF. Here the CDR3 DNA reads TGTGCTAGCGGTAGTAAACGGGATGAGCAGTTCTTC.

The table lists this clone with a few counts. The CDR3 spells CSVEAGGGYGYTF. The CDR3 DNA sequence: TGCAGCGTTGAAGCTGGGGGCGGCTATGGCTACACCTTC. This chain joins TRBV29-1 and TRBJ1-2; D might be TRBD1 (6 bases). Germline values: CDR1 SQVTM, CDR2 ANQGSEA. The CDR3 is 13 amino acids. The ends were cut back, 1 base at V and 4 bases at J, with 10 bases in the middle.

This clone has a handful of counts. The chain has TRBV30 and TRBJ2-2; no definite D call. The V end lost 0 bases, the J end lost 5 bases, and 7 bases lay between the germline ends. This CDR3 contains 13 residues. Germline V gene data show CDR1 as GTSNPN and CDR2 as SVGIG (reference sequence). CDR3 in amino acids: CAWSVLATGELFF. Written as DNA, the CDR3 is TGTGCCTGGAGTGTATTAGCTACCGGGGAGCTGTTTTTT.

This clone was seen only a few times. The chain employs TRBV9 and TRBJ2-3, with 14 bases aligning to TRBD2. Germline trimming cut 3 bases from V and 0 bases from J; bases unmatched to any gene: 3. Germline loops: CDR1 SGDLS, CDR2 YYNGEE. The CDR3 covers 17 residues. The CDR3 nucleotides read TGTGCCAGCAGCGGGACTAGCGGGGGGCCCAGCACAGATACGCAGTATTTT. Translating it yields CASSGTSGGPSTDTQYF.

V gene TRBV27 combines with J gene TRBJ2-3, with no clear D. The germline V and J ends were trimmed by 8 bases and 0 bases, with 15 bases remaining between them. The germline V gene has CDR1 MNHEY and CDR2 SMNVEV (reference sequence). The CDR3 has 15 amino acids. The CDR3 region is CASPTWITSTDTQYF. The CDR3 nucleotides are TGTGCCAGCCCCACCTGGATCACTAGCACAGATACGCAGTATTTT.